The 19 T cell receptor beta chains below were found in one sample sequenced in a study of tumor and adjacent non-tumor tissue in lung cancer. This sample's RNA came from whole unsorted tissue. Three rounds of nested PCR, following a modified ARM-PCR protocol, produced the TCRbeta library. A single record per CDR3 protein comes from TCRdb applying MiXCR to the multiplex PCR reads. Here the sample spans 100,000 to 150,000 distinct CDR3 sequences, 55% to 75% being singletons. What was sequenced was lung tumor tissue. All receptors derive from a man aged 30-40 years with non-small cell lung cancer.

This clonotype has at least ten counts. This rearrangement joins TRBV12-3 or TRBV12-4 to TRBJ1-1; TRBD1 matches 7 bases. V was clipped by 3 bases and J by 6 bases; unmatched bases: 1. The CDR3 extends over 12 amino acids. CDR3 sequence reads: CASSFGQAEAFF. The CDR3 nucleotides are TGTGCCAGCAGTTTCGGACAGGCTGAAGCTTTCTTT.

In regard to this clonotype: A much bigger clone sits one base away, suggesting this may be a read error. V gene TRBV20-1 combines with J gene TRBJ2-3; 9 nucleotides match TRBD2. CDR3 size: 15 residues. The germline V gene encodes CDR1 DFQATT and CDR2 SNEGSKA (reference sequence). The V and J ends lost 6 bases and 8 bases, in that order; junction bases with no gene match: 15. CDR3 DNA: TGCAGTGCCCCCCGCATAGCGGGAGTAGCAGTTACGCAGTATTTT. Its protein product is CSAPRIAGVAVTQYF.

Comment on this clonotype: Just one base apart from a much larger clone, this may be a read error. No conserved phenylalanine or tryptophan is present at the end of the CDR3, so a read error is the likely explanation. This chain links TRBV10-3 with TRBJ2-3; D unclear. CDR1 and CDR2 (germline): ENHRY, SYGVKD. V was pared by 10 bases and J by 0 bases, with 8 bases between. This CDR3 is 12 amino acids long. The CDR3 DNA is TGTGCCACATCCACGAGCACAGATACGCAGTATTTA. Protein product: CATSTSTDTQYL.

In regard to this clonotype: The junction does not match germline at one end; this may be a read error. The chain employs TRBV6-6 and TRBJ2-1; possible D gene TRBD2, 6 bases. Germline lookup yields CDR1 MNHNY and CDR2 SVGAGI (reference sequence). The CDR3 loop spans 16 amino acids. The CDR3 nucleotides are TGTGCCAGCAGGTCCTCAAGCTGGCGGGGTTACAACGAGCAGTTCTTC. This gives the protein CASRSSSWRGYNEQFF.

With respect to this clonotype: Just one base apart from a much larger clone, this may be a read error. Since no conserved phenylalanine or tryptophan closes the CDR3, a read error is the likely cause. The chain is built from TRBV12-3 or TRBV12-4 and TRBJ2-3; TRBD1 aligns across 8 bases. V was clipped by 1 base and J by 2 bases; unmatched bases: 2. The CDR3 has 15 amino acids. CDR3 region: CASSLGTGHTDTQYL. The CDR3 region has the DNA TGTGCCAGCAGTTTAGGGACAGGGCACACAGATACGCAGTATCTT.

About this clonotype itself: A single base separates this from a much larger clone, so it may be a read error. The chain is built from TRBV20-1 and TRBJ2-7; D possibly uses TRBD1 or TRBD2 (5 bases each). There are 12 residues in the CDR3. Germline loops: CDR1 DFQATT, CDR2 SNEGSKA (reference sequence). Trimming pared 7 bases from V and 9 bases from J, leaving 19 bases between. The CDR3 spells CSVPGDHRVQYF. The CDR3 DNA reads as TGCAGTGTCCCCGGGGACCATAGGGTGCAGTACTTC.

Regarding this clonotype: Given a much more abundant clone one base away, this may be a read error. The chain joins TRBV20-1 to TRBJ2-5, with 15 nucleotides matching TRBD2. V dropped 4 bases and J dropped 7; count of bases not matched to a gene: 10. Per germline, CDR1 DFQATT and CDR2 SNEGSKA (reference sequence). The CDR3 contains 16 residues. The CDR3: CSAMHPGLAGGVTQYF. The CDR3 coding sequence is TGCAGTGCTATGCACCCGGGACTAGCGGGGGGCGTGACCCAGTACTTC.

This clonotype was counted many times. This chain joins TRBV20-1 and TRBJ2-3; the match to TRBD1 covers 7 bases. There are 14 residues in the CDR3. V trimming: 2 bases; J trimming: 5 bases; junction bases outside the gene matches: 7. Germline V lookup: CDR1 DFQATT, CDR2 SNEGSKA (reference sequence). This CDR3 is CSARTGRGRDTQYF. CDR3 sequence (DNA): TGCAGTGCTAGAACAGGCAGGGGGAGAGATACGCAGTATTTT.

This clonotype has ten or more counts. The rearrangement joins TRBV6-6 to TRBJ2-2; the D gene is possibly TRBD1 (5 bases). This CDR3 region has 15 residues. Germline V gene sequence: CDR1 MNHNY, CDR2 SVGAGI (reference sequence). Trimming left V 7 bases short and J 0 bases short, with 12 bases between. The CDR3 is CASNKGLTNTGELFF. CDR3 bases: TGTGCCAGCAACAAGGGGCTCACGAACACCGGGGAGCTGTTTTTT.

In its sample, this clonotype was seen once. The chain has TRBV11-2 and TRBJ2-1; D is uncertain. V lost 1 base, J lost 15 bases, and 16 bases lay in between. The germline V gene has CDR1 SGHAT and CDR2 FQNNGV. This CDR3 is 13 amino acids long. The CDR3 DNA reads TGTGCCAGCAGCTTAGCCATTCACGAGGAAGGGTTCTTC. It is translated as CASSLAIHEEGFF.

Regarding this clonotype: A much larger clone lies one base from this, so it may be a read error. This chain uses TRBV12-3 or TRBV12-4 with TRBJ1-1; D is undetermined. This CDR3 region has 13 residues. Deletions cut 6 bases from V and 6 bases from J, with 14 bases between. In DNA, the CDR3 is TGTGCCAGCAGGCTGATAGGGAGGTCTGAAGCTTTCTTT. Protein: CASRLIGRSEAFF.

The sample holds one count of this clonotype. A much larger clone lies one base from this, so it may be a read error. This chain links TRBV6-5 with TRBJ2-1; D unresolved. This CDR3 is built from 15 residues. V was pared by 8 bases and J by 2 bases, with 16 bases between. Germline CDR1 reads MNHEY; CDR2 reads SVGAGI. For the CDR3, the DNA is TGTGCCAGCTGGAGTATGGTCAGGACCTACAATGAGCAGTTCTTC. It encodes CASWSMVRTYNEQFF.

Comments on this clonotype: A single base separates this from a much larger clone, so it may be a read error. The V gene is TRBV30, the J gene TRBJ2-3; 7 nucleotides match TRBD1. Germline V gene sequence: CDR1 GTSNPN, CDR2 SVGIG (reference sequence). The CDR3 length is 14 residues. The V segment lost 4 bases and the J segment 4 bases; nucleotides outside the gene matches: 8. For the CDR3, the DNA is TGTGCCTGGAACCCCGGGACAGTGGCAGATACGCAGTATTTT. Translated: CAWNPGTVADTQYF.

With respect to this clonotype: This clone may be a read error of a much larger clone one base away. The J gene is TRBJ2-5, the V gene TRBV20-1, with D unresolved. Trimming left V 1 base short and J 2 bases short, with 14 bases between. The CDR3 runs 15 residues. CDR1 DFQATT and CDR2 SNEGSKA come from the germline V gene (reference sequence). CDR3 residues: CSARAAIIRQETQYF. The DNA for the CDR3 is TGCAGTGCTAGAGCGGCCATCATACGGCAAGAGACCCAGTACTTC.

The table lists this clonotype with a few counts. Because the CDR3 is missing its conserved closing phenylalanine or tryptophan, this is likely a read error. The rearrangement links TRBV7-9 to TRBJ2-5; weak D call: TRBD2 (6 bases). CDR1 SEHNR and CDR2 FQNEAQ come from the germline V gene (reference sequence). The CDR3 spans 14 residues. CDR3: CASSLVRGYETQYL. CDR3 nucleotide sequence: TGTGCCAGTAGCTTAGTCCGGGGGTACGAGACCCAGTACCTC.

The V call is TRBV20-1, the J call TRBJ2-7; TRBD1 or TRBD2 may be the D gene (5 bases each). This CDR3 comprises 11 residues. From germline, CDR1 is DFQATT and CDR2 SNEGSKA (reference sequence). V shed 7 bases and J shed 12 bases, with 19 bases lying between them. Written as DNA, the CDR3 is TGCAGTGTTAGTGCTACTCCGGGGCCGTACTTC. This encodes CSVSATPGPYF.

Concerning this clonotype: The junction departs from germline at one end; a sequencing error may be responsible. The rearrangement uses TRBV11-3 and TRBJ2-1; unclear D gene. The germline gives CDR1 SGHNT, CDR2 YENEEA. CDR3 length: 13 residues. The CDR3 coding sequence is TGTACCAGCAGCCCCACGCCTGGCAATAAGCAGTTCTTC. The encoded protein is CTSSPTPGNKQFF.

A note on this clonotype: Being one base from a much bigger clone, this may be a read error. The chain joins TRBV4-2 to TRBJ2-1; D not certain. This CDR3 is built from 13 residues. Germline CDR1 and CDR2: LGHNA and YNFKEQ. In DNA, the CDR3 is TGTTCCAGCAGCCAAGATCTCTCCACTGAGCAGTTCTTC. Translated, it gives CSSSQDLSTEQFF.

Concerning this clonotype: A much larger clonotype is one base distant, so this may be a read error. V is TRBV6-6 and J is TRBJ1-2; D is undetermined. This CDR3 is built from 13 residues. CDR1 is MNHNY and CDR2 is SVGAGI in the germline V gene (reference sequence). Trimming removed 7 bases at V and 0 bases at J, with 9 bases between. CDR3 bases: TGTGCCAGCACAGATAACACTAACTATGGCTACACCTTC. This codes for CASTDNTNYGYTF.